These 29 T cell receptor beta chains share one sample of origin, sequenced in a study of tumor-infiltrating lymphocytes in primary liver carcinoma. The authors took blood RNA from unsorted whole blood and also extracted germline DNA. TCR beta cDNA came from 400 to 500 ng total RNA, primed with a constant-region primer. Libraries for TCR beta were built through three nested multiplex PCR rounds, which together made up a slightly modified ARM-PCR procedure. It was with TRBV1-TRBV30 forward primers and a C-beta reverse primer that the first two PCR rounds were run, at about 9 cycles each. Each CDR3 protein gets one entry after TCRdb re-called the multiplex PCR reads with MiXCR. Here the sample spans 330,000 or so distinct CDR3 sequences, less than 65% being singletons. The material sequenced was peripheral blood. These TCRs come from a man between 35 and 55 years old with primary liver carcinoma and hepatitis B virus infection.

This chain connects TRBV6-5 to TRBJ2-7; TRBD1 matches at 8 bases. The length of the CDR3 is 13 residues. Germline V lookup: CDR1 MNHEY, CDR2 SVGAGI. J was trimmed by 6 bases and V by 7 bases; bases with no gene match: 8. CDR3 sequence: CASKTRGLGEQYF. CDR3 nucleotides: TGTGCCAGCAAAACCAGGGGGCTCGGCGAGCAGTACTTC.

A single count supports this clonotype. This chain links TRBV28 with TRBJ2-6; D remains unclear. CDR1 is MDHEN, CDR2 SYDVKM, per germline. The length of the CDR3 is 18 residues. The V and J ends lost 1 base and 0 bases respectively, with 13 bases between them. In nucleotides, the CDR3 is TGTGCCAGCAGTTTATTCCCCCCAGGTCGCTCTGGGGCCAACGTCCTGACTTTC. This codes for CASSLFPPGRSGANVLTF.

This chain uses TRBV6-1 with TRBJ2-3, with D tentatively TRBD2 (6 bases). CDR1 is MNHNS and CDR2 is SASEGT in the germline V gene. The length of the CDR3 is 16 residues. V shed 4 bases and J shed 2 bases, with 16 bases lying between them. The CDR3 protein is CASSGRVLATTDTQYF. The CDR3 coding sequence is TGTGCCAGCAGTGGAAGGGTACTAGCTACCACAGATACGCAGTATTTT.

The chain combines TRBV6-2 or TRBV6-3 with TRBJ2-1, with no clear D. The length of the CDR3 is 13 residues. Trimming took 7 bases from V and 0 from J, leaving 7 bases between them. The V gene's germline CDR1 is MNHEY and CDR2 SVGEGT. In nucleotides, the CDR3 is TGTGCCAGCATCTCTAGCTCCTACAATGAGCAGTTCTTC. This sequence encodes CASISSSYNEQFF.

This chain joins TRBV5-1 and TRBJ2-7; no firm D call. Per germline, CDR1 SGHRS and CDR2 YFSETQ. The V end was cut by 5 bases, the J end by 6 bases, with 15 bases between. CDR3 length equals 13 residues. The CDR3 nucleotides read TGCGCCAGCAGATCCTACACATCCGGCGAGCAGTACTTC. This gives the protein CASRSYTSGEQYF.

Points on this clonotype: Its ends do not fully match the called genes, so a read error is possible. The CDR3 nucleotides are TGTGCCAACAGCTTAGGTTTGGGGGATAGGGACTACGATGAGCAGTTCTTC. It specifies CANSLGLGDRDYDEQFF. The chain employs TRBV11-2 and TRBJ2-1; 7 bases line up with TRBD2. The CDR3 length is 17 residues. The V gene's germline CDR1 is SGHAT and CDR2 FQNNGV.

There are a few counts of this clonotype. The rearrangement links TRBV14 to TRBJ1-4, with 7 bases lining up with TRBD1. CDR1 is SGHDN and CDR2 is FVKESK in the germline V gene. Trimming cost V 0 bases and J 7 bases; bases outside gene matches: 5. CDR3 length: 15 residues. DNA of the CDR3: TGTGCCAGCAGCCAAGACTTAGGGGGCTCTGAAAAACTGTTTTTT. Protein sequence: CASSQDLGGSEKLFF.

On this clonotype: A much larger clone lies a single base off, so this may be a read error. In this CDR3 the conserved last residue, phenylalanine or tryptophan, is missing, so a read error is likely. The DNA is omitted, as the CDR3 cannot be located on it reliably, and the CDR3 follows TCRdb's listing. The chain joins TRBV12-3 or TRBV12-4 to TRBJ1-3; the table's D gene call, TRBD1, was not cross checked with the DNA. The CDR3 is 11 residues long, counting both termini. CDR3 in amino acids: CASSWEVQVVI.

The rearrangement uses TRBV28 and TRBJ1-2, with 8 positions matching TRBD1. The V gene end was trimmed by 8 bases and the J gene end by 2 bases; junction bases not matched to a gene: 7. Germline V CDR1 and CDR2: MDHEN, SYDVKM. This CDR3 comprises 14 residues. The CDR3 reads CASGSGQGNYGYTF. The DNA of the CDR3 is TGTGCCAGCGGCAGCGGACAGGGAAACTATGGCTACACCTTC.

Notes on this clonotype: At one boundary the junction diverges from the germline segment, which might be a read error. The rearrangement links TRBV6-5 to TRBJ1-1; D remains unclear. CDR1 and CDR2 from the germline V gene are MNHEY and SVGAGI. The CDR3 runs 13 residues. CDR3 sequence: CANSYESPGEAFF. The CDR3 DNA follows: TGTGCCAACAGTTACGAATCCCCCGGTGAAGCTTTCTTT.

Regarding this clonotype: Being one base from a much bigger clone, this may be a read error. CDR3 DNA: TGTGCCAGCAGGGGGACAGGGAATTTTCGGCCCCAGCATTTT. This gives the protein CASRGTGNFRPQHF. V usage is TRBV6-6 and J usage is TRBJ1-5, with TRBD1 matching over 9 bases. The CDR3 consists of 14 residues. V shed 6 bases, J shed 9 bases, and the junction held 9 bases outside the gene matches. Per the germline V gene, CDR1 is MNHNY and CDR2 is SVGAGI (reference sequence).

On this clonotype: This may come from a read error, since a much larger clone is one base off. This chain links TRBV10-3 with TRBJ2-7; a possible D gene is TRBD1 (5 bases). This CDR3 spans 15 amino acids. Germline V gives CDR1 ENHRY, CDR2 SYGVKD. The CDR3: CAISESTELNYEHYF. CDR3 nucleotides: TGTGCCATCAGTGAGTCGACAGAACTAAACTACGAGCATTACTTC.

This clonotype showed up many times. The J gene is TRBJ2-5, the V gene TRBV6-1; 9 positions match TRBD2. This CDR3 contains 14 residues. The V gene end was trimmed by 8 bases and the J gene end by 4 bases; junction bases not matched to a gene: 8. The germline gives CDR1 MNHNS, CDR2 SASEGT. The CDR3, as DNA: TGTGCCAGCTTTAGCGGGAGTTGGGGAGAGACCCAGTACTTC. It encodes CASFSGSWGETQYF.

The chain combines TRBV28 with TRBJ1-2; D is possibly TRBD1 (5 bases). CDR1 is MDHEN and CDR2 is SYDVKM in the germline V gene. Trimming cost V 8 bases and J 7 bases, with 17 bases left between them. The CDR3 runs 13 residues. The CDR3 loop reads CASSNGGVFGYTF. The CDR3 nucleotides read TGTGCCAGCTCGAACGGGGGAGTATTTGGCTACACCTTC.

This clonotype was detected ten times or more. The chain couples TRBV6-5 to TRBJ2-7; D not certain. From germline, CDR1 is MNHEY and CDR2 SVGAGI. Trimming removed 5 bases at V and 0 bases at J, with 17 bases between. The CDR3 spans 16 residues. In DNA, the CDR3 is TGTGCCAGCAGTCCCACATGGAGTTTGAGCTCCTACGAGCAGTACTTC. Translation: CASSPTWSLSSYEQYF.

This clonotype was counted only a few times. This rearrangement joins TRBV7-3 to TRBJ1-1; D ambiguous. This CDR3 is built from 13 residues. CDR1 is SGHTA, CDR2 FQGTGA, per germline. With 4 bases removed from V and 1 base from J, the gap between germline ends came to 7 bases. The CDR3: CASSSSTNTEAFF. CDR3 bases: TGTGCCAGCAGCTCTTCCACGAACACTGAAGCTTTCTTT.

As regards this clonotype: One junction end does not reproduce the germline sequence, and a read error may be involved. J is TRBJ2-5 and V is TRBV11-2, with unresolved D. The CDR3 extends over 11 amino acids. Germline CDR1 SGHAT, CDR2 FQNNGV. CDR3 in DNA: TGTGCCGGCAGCTTACAACAGACACAGTACTTC. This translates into CAGSLQQTQYF.

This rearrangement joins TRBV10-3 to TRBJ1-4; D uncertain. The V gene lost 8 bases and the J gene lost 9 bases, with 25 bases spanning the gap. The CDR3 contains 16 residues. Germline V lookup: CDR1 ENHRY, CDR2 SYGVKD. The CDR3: CAISPVLRTDNKKLFF. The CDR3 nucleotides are TGTGCCATCTCCCCGGTTCTCCGAACCGACAATAAAAAACTGTTTTTT.

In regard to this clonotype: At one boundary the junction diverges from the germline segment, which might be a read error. In nucleotides, the CDR3 is TGTAGCGTTGCTAGACTAGCGGGTTTATATGAGCAGTTCTTC. This translates into CSVARLAGLYEQFF. This rearrangement joins TRBV29-1 to TRBJ2-1, with 10 bases aligning to TRBD2. This CDR3 is built from 14 residues. Germline lookup yields CDR1 SQVTM and CDR2 ANQGSEA.

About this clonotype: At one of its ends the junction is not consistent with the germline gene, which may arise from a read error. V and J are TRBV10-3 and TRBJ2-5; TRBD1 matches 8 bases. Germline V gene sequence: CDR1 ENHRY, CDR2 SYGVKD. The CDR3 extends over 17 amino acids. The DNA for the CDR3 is TGTGCCATCAGTGAGTCCGACTATGGGACAGGATCAGAGACCCGGTACTTC. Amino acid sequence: CAISESDYGTGSETRYF.

The CDR3 DNA follows: TGCGCCAGCAGTGAGTATCCCACGGGACTAGCGGCCTACGAGCAGTACTTC. Protein: CASSEYPTGLAAYEQYF. This sequence joins TRBV10-2 and TRBJ2-7; 11 bases are a match to TRBD2. Trimming took 1 base from V and 2 from J; bases not matched to a gene: 7. Per the germline V gene, CDR1 is WSHSY and CDR2 is SAAADI. The CDR3 totals 17 residues.

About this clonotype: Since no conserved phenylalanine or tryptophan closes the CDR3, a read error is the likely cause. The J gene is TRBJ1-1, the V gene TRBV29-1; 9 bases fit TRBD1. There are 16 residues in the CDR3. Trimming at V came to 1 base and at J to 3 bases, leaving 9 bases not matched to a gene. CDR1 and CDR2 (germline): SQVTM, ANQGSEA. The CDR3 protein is CSVEVKMTGGDTEAFI. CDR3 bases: TGCAGCGTTGAAGTAAAGATGACAGGGGGAGACACTGAAGCTTTCATT.

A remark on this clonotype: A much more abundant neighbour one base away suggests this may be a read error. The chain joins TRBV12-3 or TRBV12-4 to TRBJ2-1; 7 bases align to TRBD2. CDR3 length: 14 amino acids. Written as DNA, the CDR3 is TGTGCCAGGAGTTTGGCGGGAGATTCGAATGAGCAGTTCTTC. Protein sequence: CARSLAGDSNEQFF.

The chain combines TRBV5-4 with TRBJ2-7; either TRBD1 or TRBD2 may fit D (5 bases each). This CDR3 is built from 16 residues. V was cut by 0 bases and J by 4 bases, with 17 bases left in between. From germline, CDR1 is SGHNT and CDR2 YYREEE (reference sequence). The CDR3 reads CASSLDPSRVYYEQYF. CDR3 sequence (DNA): TGTGCCAGCAGCTTGGATCCTAGCAGGGTTTATTACGAGCAGTACTTC.

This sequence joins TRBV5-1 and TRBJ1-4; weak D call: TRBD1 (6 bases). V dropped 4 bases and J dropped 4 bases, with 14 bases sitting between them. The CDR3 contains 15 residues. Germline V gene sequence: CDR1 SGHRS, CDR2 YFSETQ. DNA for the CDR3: TGCGCCAGCAGCGCGAGTGGACAGAGTAATGAAAAACTGTTTTTT. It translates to CASSASGQSNEKLFF. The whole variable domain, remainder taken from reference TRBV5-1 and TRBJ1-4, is KAGVTQTPRYLIKTRGQQVTLSCSPISGHRSVSWYQQTPGQGLQFLFEYFSETQRNKGNFPGRFSGRQFSNSRSEMNVSTLELGDSALYLCASSASGQSNEKLFFGSGTQLSVL.

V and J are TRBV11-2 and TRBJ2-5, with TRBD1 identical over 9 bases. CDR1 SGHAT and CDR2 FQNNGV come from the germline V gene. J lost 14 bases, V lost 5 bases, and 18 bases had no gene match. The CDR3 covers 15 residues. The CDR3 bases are TGTGCCAGCAGCCAACCGGACAGGGGAGTGGAGACCAACTACTTC. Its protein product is CASSQPDRGVETNYF.

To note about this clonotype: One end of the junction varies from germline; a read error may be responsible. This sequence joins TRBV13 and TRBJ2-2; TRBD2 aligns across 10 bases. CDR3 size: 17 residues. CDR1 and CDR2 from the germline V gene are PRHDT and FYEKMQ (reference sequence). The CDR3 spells CASSLGLAGSNTGKLFF. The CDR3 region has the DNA TGTGCCAGCAGCTTAGGACTAGCGGGATCGAACACCGGGAAGCTGTTTTTT.

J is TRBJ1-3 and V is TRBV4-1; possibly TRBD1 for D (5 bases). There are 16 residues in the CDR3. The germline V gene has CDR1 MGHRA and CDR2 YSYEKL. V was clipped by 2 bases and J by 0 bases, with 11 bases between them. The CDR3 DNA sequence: TGCGCCAGCAGCCAAACACCGGGGGGCTCTGGAAACACCATATATTTT. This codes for CASSQTPGGSGNTIYF.

CDR3 sequence (DNA): TGTGCCAGCCTGCGGCTGGGAGCGGGCACCGGGGAGCTGTTTTTT. Translation: CASLRLGAGTGELFF. J is TRBJ2-2 and V is TRBV28, with D possibly being TRBD2 (6 bases). Trimming removed 8 bases at V and 4 bases at J, with 17 bases between. The CDR3 is made up of 15 amino acids. The germline gives CDR1 MDHEN, CDR2 SYDVKM.